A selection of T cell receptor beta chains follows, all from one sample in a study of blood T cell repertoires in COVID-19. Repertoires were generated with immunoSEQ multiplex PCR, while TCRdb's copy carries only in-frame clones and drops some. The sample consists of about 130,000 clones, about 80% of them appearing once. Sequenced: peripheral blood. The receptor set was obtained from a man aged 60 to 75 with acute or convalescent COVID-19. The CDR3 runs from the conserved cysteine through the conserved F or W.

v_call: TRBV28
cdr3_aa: CASSFVAVFSNQPQHF

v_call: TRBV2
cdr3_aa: CASRSGSSYNEQFF

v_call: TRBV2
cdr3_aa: CASSKGLVLNTEAFF

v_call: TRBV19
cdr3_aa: CASSITGNQETQYF

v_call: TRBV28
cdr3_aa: CASSPSLNYGYTF

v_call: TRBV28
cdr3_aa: CASSSNTRGASDQPQHF

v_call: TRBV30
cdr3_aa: CAWTRVSTDTQYF

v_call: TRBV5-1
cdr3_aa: CASSLGQGRGGRRDEQFF

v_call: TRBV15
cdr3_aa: CATRRGREGPGYTF

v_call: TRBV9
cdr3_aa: CASSAVNTGELFF

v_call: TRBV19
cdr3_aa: CASSPGGRPNTEAFF

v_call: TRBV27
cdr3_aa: CASRQGETQYF

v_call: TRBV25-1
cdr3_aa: CASGPSGRETQYF

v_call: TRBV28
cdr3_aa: CASSHPTSGRQYF

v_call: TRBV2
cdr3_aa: CASSEAGREANSPLHF

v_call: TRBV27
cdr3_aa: CASHRRGSNTEAFF

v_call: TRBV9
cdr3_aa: CASSVGPASDNEQFF

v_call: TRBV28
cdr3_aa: CASRLYMGTSGSGNEQFF

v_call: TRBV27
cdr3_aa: CASSPDRGPSSGNTIYF

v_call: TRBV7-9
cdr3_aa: CASSSRGSGGGQGNEQFF

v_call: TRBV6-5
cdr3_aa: CASSRTSGYEQYF

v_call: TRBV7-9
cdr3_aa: CASSLGAVNEQFF

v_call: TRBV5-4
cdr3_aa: CASSSTYNEQFF

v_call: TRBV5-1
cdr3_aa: CASSLGHRGVANYGYTF

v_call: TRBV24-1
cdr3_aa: CATSDWAGGPTGELFF

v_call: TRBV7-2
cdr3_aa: CASSYRDSRIYGYTF

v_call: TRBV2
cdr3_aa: CASSGGAGLDQQYF

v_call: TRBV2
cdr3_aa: CASSTQGALSEAFF

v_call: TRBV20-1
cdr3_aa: CSASRGDNQPQHF

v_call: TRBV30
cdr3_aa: CAWSKDRGLEAFF

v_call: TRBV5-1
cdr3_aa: CASSLMPDSSGNTIYF

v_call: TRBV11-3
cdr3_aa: CASSLVPDRLNTEAFF

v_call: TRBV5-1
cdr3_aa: CASSLYGEQNTEAFF

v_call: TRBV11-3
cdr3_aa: CASSWGGRDSEAFF

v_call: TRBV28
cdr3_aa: CASSGASGQRYNEQFF